The rows below give T cell receptor beta chains drawn from one sample of a study of PD-1 blockade in classical Hodgkin lymphoma. Method: immunoSEQ multiplex PCR; TCRdb's copy keeps in-frame clones and lacks some. The sample lists tens of thousands of clones; more than 70% were seen once. The sample in question was peripheral blood mononuclear cells (PBMCs), obtained before the fourth cycle of nivolumab. The receptors here all came from a human donor with classical Hodgkin lymphoma. The CDR3 runs from the conserved cysteine through the conserved F or W. A D gene is named only where the DNA matches it firmly. Only some rows state a clone size, as once, few, many or a class for expanded clones.

J gene,clone size,V gene,D gene,CDR3 DNA,CDR3 protein
TRBJ1-4,.,TRBV5-6,.,TGTGCCAGCAGCTTAGCGCCTCCGGAGGGTGAAAAACTGTTTTTT,CASSLAPPEGEKLFF
TRBJ2-7,.,TRBV21-1,.,TGTGCCAGCAGCAAAGGGGACAACGAGACCTACGAGCAGTACTTC,CASSKGDNETYEQYF
TRBJ2-3,.,TRBV25-1,.,TGTGCCAGCAGTGCGAGGGGTTCTAGCACAGATACGCAGTATTTT,CASSARGSSTDTQYF
TRBJ2-1,.,TRBV7-3,TRBD1,TGTGCCAGCAGCTTAACTCCGGACAGGGTTGATGAGCAGTTCTTC,CASSLTPDRVDEQFF
TRBJ1-2,.,TRBV5-4,.,TGTGCCAGCAGCGGCGGGACACCTTATGGCTACACCTTC,CASSGGTPYGYTF
TRBJ2-1,.,TRBV28,TRBD2,TGTGCCAGCAGTCGGGGGGCCTACAATGAGCAGTTCTTC,CASSRGAYNEQFF
TRBJ2-5,.,TRBV6-6,.,TGTGCCAGCAGTTACGGGGGTCAAGAGACCCAGTACTTC,CASSYGGQETQYF
TRBJ2-7,.,TRBV7-9,TRBD1,TGTGCCAGCAGCTTAGCAGGGGGCGGCTACGAGCAGTACTTC,CASSLAGGGYEQYF
TRBJ1-5,.,TRBV2,.,TGTGCCAGCAGTGAACTGTGGAGCAATCAGCCCCAGCATTTT,CASSELWSNQPQHF
TRBJ1-2,.,TRBV6-6,.,TGTGCCAGCAAACAGGGTGCTAACTATGGCTACACCTTC,CASKQGANYGYTF
TRBJ2-2,once,TRBV19,.,TGTGCCAGTAGCCCCCAGCAGTACACCGGGGAGCTGTTTTTT,CASSPQQYTGELFF
TRBJ2-2,.,TRBV18,TRBD1,TGTGCCAGCTCACCACCAGACAGGGCTGGGGAGCTGTTTTTT,CASSPPDRAGELFF
TRBJ1-2,.,TRBV7-8,.,TGTGCCAGCAGCTTCCGGGGTGGGAACGGCTACACCTTC,CASSFRGGNGYTF
TRBJ2-1,few,TRBV5-4,.,TGTGCCAGCAGCACCGGCTCCACTGGCTCCTACAATGAGCAGTTCTTC,CASSTGSTGSYNEQFF
TRBJ2-5,.,TRBV6-1,.,TGTGCCAGCAGTTTACAACAGGAGGAGACCCAGTACTTC,CASSLQQEETQYF
TRBJ2-2,.,TRBV27,TRBD2,TGTGCCAGCGCAGAGGTAGCGGGGCGGGGCGGGGAGCTGTTTTTT,CASAEVAGRGGELFF
TRBJ1-5,once,TRBV5-4,TRBD1,TGTGCCAGCAGCTGGGACAGCGCTCAGCCCCAGCATTTT,CASSWDSAQPQHF
TRBJ1-2,.,TRBV29-1,.,TGCAGCGTTGATGGTTTTAACTATGGCTACACCTTC,CSVDGFNYGYTF
TRBJ2-6,.,TRBV6-6,.,TGTGCCAGCATCTCGACTAGTCGCTCTGGGGCCAACGTCCTGACTTTC,CASISTSRSGANVLTF
TRBJ2-5,.,TRBV30,.,TGTGCCTGGGGGTACCAAGAGACCCAGTACTTC,CAWGYQETQYF
TRBJ2-4,.,TRBV10-3,TRBD1,TGTGCCATCAGTGTACTCCCGGGACAGGCCAAAAACATTCAGTACTTC,CAISVLPGQAKNIQYF
TRBJ1-1,.,TRBV5-1,.,TGCGCCAGCTGGGACACTAAGGTGGGAAAGGCTGAAGCTTTCTTT,CASWDTKVGKAEAFF
TRBJ1-1,.,TRBV7-9,TRBD1,TGTGCCAGCAGCTTAGAGGACAGGAGGGCTTTCTTT,CASSLEDRRAFF
TRBJ2-5,.,TRBV9,TRBD1,TGTGCCAGCAGCATGGGGACAGGGGGGACTGGGGAGACCCAGTACTTC,CASSMGTGGTGETQYF
TRBJ1-4,.,TRBV13,TRBD1,TGTGCCAGCAGCCTATGGGACAGACAGGTGGCTAATGAAAAACTGTTTTTT,CASSLWDRQVANEKLFF
TRBJ1-3,.,TRBV9,.,TGTGCCAGCAGCGCCCGGGGCTCTGGAAACACCATATATTTT,CASSARGSGNTIYF
TRBJ2-1,.,TRBV6-6,.,TGTGCCAGCAGTTACGAGGGGGGTGTGGATGAGCAGTTCTTC,CASSYEGGVDEQFF
TRBJ2-3,.,TRBV19,.,TGTGCCAGTAGTGTAGGGATCGGGAGAGGGTCCCCAGATACGCAGTATTTT,CASSVGIGRGSPDTQYF
TRBJ2-7,.,TRBV10-3,TRBD2,TGTGCCATCAGTGGGGGTAGCGGGAGGGATTTCTACGAGCAGTACTTC,CAISGGSGRDFYEQYF
TRBJ1-2,.,TRBV30,.,TGTGCCTGGACTCAAGACACCTATGGCTACACCTTC,CAWTQDTYGYTF
TRBJ2-7,.,TRBV10-3,.,TGTGCCATCAGTGGGAACAGGGTCGGGTACGAGCAGTACTTC,CAISGNRVGYEQYF
TRBJ2-2,.,TRBV6-1,.,TGTGCCAGCATTCGTGGGGCGAACACCGGGGAGCTGTTTTTT,CASIRGANTGELFF
TRBJ2-1,.,TRBV6-6,TRBD1,TGTGCCAGCGGCAGACAGGGGAACTCCTACAATGAGCAGTTCTTC,CASGRQGNSYNEQFF